One sample yielded the 29 T cell receptor beta chains listed below, sequenced in a study of control samples from healthy donors and cancer patients. Here immunoSEQ multiplex PCR was the method, and the copy in TCRdb shows in-frame clones only, minus some. The sample lists approximately 41,000 clones, roughly 94% occurring once. Sequenced input: blood. Source of these receptors: a man aged 60 to 75 in good health.

The V call is TRBV30, the J call TRBJ1-1; a weak D match, TRBD1 (5 bases). Trimming shortened V by 1 base and J by 3 bases, and 9 bases separated the two germline ends. The CDR3 is 13 amino acids. From germline, CDR1 is GTSNPN and CDR2 SVGIG (reference sequence). The CDR3 nucleotides are TGTGCCTGGAGTGGGCGGGGGGACACTGAAGCTTTCTTT. Translation: CAWSGRGDTEAFF.

This clone was detected a few times. The rearrangement joins TRBV27 to TRBJ2-1; TRBD2 might be the D (5 bases). Germline values: CDR1 MNHEY, CDR2 SMNVEV (reference sequence). Trimming stripped 2 bases from V and 2 bases from J, with 10 bases between. The CDR3 consists of 15 residues. The CDR3 sequence is CASSLGGWAYNEQFF. CDR3 bases: TGTGCCAGCAGTTTAGGCGGGTGGGCCTACAATGAGCAGTTCTTC.

CDR3 residues: CASTLLGDWSNEQFF. The CDR3 DNA follows: TGTGCCAGCACCCTATTAGGAGACTGGAGCAATGAGCAGTTCTTC. V usage is TRBV9 and J usage is TRBJ2-1, with D uncertain. Germline CDR1 SGDLS, CDR2 YYNGEE. Trimming stripped 6 bases from V and 6 bases from J, with 19 bases between. The CDR3 is 15 residues long.

The chain has TRBV5-5 and TRBJ2-3, with D tentatively TRBD1 (7 bases). Trimming shortened V by 6 bases and J by 3 bases, and 14 bases separated the two germline ends. This CDR3 is 14 amino acids long. Germline V lookup: CDR1 SGHKS, CDR2 YYEKEE (reference sequence). The CDR3 loop reads CASNARGDTDTQYF. In DNA, the CDR3 is TGTGCCAGCAATGCCAGGGGGGATACAGATACGCAGTATTTT.

This chain uses TRBV29-1 with TRBJ1-3, with TRBD1 matching 8 bases. The CDR3 consists of 14 residues. V lost 3 bases and J lost 4; bases outside the gene matches: 5. Germline CDR1 SQVTM, CDR2 ANQGSEA. The CDR3 here is CSVDRTGTGNTIYF. CDR3 DNA: TGCAGCGTTGATAGGACAGGGACCGGAAACACCATATATTTT.

This clone is a singleton in its sample. For the CDR3, the DNA is TGCGCCAGCAGCTTGACGGGACAGACAGTGGGTGTGGACACTGAAGCTTTCTTT. Its translation is CASSLTGQTVGVDTEAFF. The chain links TRBV5-1 to TRBJ1-1, with TRBD1 matching over 7 bases. Germline V lookup: CDR1 SGHRS, CDR2 YFSETQ. The CDR3 has 18 amino acids. The junction had 15 bases not matched to a gene; V was cut back by 1 base and J by 3 bases.

The V and J genes are TRBV7-2 and TRBJ2-1; D not certain. Germline CDR1 SGHTA, CDR2 FQGNSA. The V end was cut by 3 bases, the J end by 4 bases, with 7 bases between. The CDR3 is 13 residues long. CDR3 sequence reads: CASSFGRYNEQFF. CDR3 coding DNA: TGTGCCAGCAGCTTCGGACGATACAATGAGCAGTTCTTC.

This clone was seen just once. The V call is TRBV11-2, the J call TRBJ2-3; possibly TRBD2 for D (5 bases). With 8 bases removed from V and 2 bases from J, the gap between germline ends came to 11 bases. Germline values: CDR1 SGHAT, CDR2 FQNNGV. This CDR3 contains 13 residues. The CDR3 DNA sequence: TGTGCCAGCGGAGCGGAATCCACAGATACGCAGTATTTT. Protein sequence: CASGAESTDTQYF.

The gene calls are TRBV18 and TRBJ1-5, with D perhaps matching TRBD1 (5 bases). Germline CDR1 KGHSH, CDR2 LQKENI. This CDR3 region has 14 residues. Trimming cost V 6 bases and J 6 bases, with 15 bases left between them. In nucleotides, the CDR3 is TGTGCCAGCTCGGAGGACCAGGGCGGTCAGCCCCAGCATTTT. Its translation is CASSEDQGGQPQHF.

The chain is built from TRBV11-3 and TRBJ1-2; D is unresolved. This CDR3 is built from 13 residues. CDR1 and CDR2 from the germline V gene are SGHNT and YENEEA. V was trimmed by 6 bases and J by 7 bases, leaving 15 bases between them. As DNA, the CDR3 is TGTGCCAGCAGTTCAGAAGGTTGGGCTGGCTACACCTTC. This translates into CASSSEGWAGYTF.

This clone was counted once. This chain uses TRBV7-2 with TRBJ1-5; 7 nucleotides align to TRBD1. The germline V gene encodes CDR1 SGHTA and CDR2 FQGNSA. This CDR3 comprises 16 residues. After removal of 2 bases from V and 0 bases from J, the junction contained 4 bases not matched to a gene. This chain's CDR3 is CASSLRGGSSNQPQHF. The CDR3 DNA is TGTGCCAGCAGCTTAAGAGGGGGCTCTAGCAATCAGCCCCAGCATTTT.

This clone was picked up one time. The gene calls are TRBV6-5 and TRBJ1-2; 7 positions agree with TRBD1. The CDR3 extends over 13 amino acids. Trimming removed 8 bases from V and 4 bases from J; junction bases left unmatched: 7. Germline loops: CDR1 MNHEY, CDR2 SVGAGI. The CDR3 spells CASWGQQVYGYTF. For the CDR3, the DNA is TGTGCCAGCTGGGGACAGCAAGTCTATGGCTACACCTTC.

This clone was detected only once. This chain joins TRBV10-3 and TRBJ2-5; 11 bases match TRBD1. The J segment lost 5 bases and the V segment lost 4 bases, leaving 6 bases of the junction unmatched. Germline CDR1 reads ENHRY; CDR2 reads SYGVKD. This CDR3 comprises 15 residues. For the CDR3, the DNA is TGTGCCATCAGTGCGCGGACAGGGGGCGACGAGACCCAGTACTTC. It yields the protein CAISARTGGDETQYF.

The CDR3 DNA sequence: TGTGCCAGCAGGGCGGGAGGGGGGAATGAGCAGTTCTTC. Encoded protein: CASRAGGGNEQFF. The chain recombines TRBV6-5 with TRBJ2-1; 9 bases agree with TRBD2. V lost 6 bases to trimming and J lost 7 bases; unmatched junction nucleotides: 4. CDR3 length equals 13 residues. CDR1 is MNHEY and CDR2 is SVGAGI in the germline V gene.

This chain joins TRBV29-1 and TRBJ1-1; tentative D call: TRBD1 (5 bases). Germline V CDR1 and CDR2: SQVTM, ANQGSEA. The germline V and J ends were trimmed by 4 bases and 7 bases, with 13 bases remaining between them. The CDR3 runs to 12 residues. This CDR3 is CSVVGLGVEAFF. The DNA of the CDR3 is TGCAGCGTTGTAGGATTAGGGGTTGAAGCTTTCTTT.

V is TRBV27 and J is TRBJ1-4; D perhaps matches TRBD1 (5 bases). CDR1 is MNHEY, CDR2 SMNVEV, per germline (reference sequence). This CDR3 comprises 15 residues. V was trimmed by 5 bases and J by 0 bases, leaving 10 bases between them. In DNA form, the CDR3 reads TGTGCCAGCAGTCTCCGGGACTCAACTAATGAAAAACTGTTTTTT. It yields the protein CASSLRDSTNEKLFF.

This chain joins TRBV30 and TRBJ2-7; possible D gene TRBD1, 6 bases. The germline gives CDR1 GTSNPN, CDR2 SVGIG (reference sequence). This CDR3 has 14 amino acids. Trimming removed 4 bases at V and 2 bases at J, with 15 bases between. The CDR3 region is CAWTLGTTTYEQYF. Written as DNA, the CDR3 is TGTGCCTGGACCCTAGGGACAACTACCTACGAGCAGTACTTC.

This clone has a single count. The V and J genes are TRBV5-5 and TRBJ2-1; 10 bases map to TRBD2. CDR3 length: 15 residues. V shed 1 base and J 7 bases; nucleotides not matched to a gene: 5. The germline V gene has CDR1 SGHKS and CDR2 YYEKEE (reference sequence). The CDR3 protein is CASSLLAGVWNEQFF. CDR3 nucleotide sequence: TGTGCCAGCAGCTTGCTAGCGGGAGTCTGGAATGAGCAGTTCTTC.

This clone appeared once. At one of its ends the junction is not consistent with the germline gene, which may arise from a read error. V is TRBV2 and J is TRBJ2-1; 9 nucleotides match TRBD2. CDR1 is SNHLY and CDR2 is FYNNEI in the germline V gene. The CDR3 contains 14 residues. The DNA for the CDR3 is TGTGCCAGCAGTGCCCTTAGCGGGAGCCTTTCATGGCTCTTC. Translated: CASSALSGSLSWLF.

The CDR3, as DNA: TGTGCCAGCAGCCAAGATCGATGGTTTGAGCAGTTCTTC. Translating gives CASSQDRWFEQFF. The chain joins TRBV14 to TRBJ2-1; D is uncertain. V lost 0 bases, J lost 9 bases, and 9 bases lay in between. In germline, CDR1 is SGHDN, CDR2 FVKESK. This CDR3 comprises 13 residues.

The gene calls are TRBV7-9 and TRBJ1-4; 10 bases map to TRBD1. Losses at the gene ends were 3 bases for V and 6 bases for J; bases not matched to a gene: 1. The CDR3 runs 14 residues. Germline CDR1 is SEHNR and CDR2 is FQNEAQ (reference sequence). CDR3 sequence reads: CASSLGTGDEKLFF. The CDR3 DNA reads TGTGCCAGCAGCTTGGGGACAGGGGATGAAAAACTGTTTTTT. The complete variable domain, with remaining parts taken from reference TRBV7-9 and TRBJ1-4, reads DTGVSQNPRHKITKRGQNVTFRCDPISEHNRLYWYRQTLGQGPEFLTYFQNEAQLEKSRLLSDRFSAERPKGSFSTLEIQRTEQGDSAMYLCASSLGTGDEKLFFGSGTQLSVL.

The rearrangement uses TRBV7-3 and TRBJ1-6, with no clear D. Looked up from germline, CDR1 is SGHTA and CDR2 is FQGTGA. With 1 base removed from V and 8 bases from J, the gap between germline ends came to 15 bases. This CDR3 is 16 amino acids long. CDR3 nucleotide sequence: TGTGCCAGCAGCTTAAAAGGGCCGATGGCTGATTCACCCCTCCACTTT. Its translation: CASSLKGPMADSPLHF.

The gene calls are TRBV2 and TRBJ2-2; TRBD1 matches 7 bases. The CDR3 totals 16 residues. Per the germline V gene, CDR1 is SNHLY and CDR2 is FYNNEI. After removal of 2 bases from V and 6 bases from J, the junction contained 9 bases not matched to a gene. The CDR3 sequence: CASSERGTDGSGELFF. The CDR3 nucleotides are TGTGCCAGCAGTGAAAGGGGGACAGATGGTTCCGGGGAGCTGTTTTTT. The full variable domain, completed using reference TRBV2 and TRBJ2-2, is EPEVTQTPSHQVTQMGQEVILRCVPISNHLYFYWYRQILGQKVEFLVSFYNNEISEKSEIFDDQFSVERPDGSNFTLKIRSTKLEDSAMYFCASSERGTDGSGELFFGEGSRLTVL.

The gene calls are TRBV20-1 and TRBJ1-5; TRBD1 might be the D (5 bases). The CDR3 totals 13 residues. The germline gives CDR1 DFQATT, CDR2 SNEGSKA (reference sequence). Deletions cut 3 bases from V and 6 bases from J, with 12 bases between. The CDR3: CSASREGTQPQHF. The CDR3 bases are TGCAGTGCTAGTAGGGAGGGGACTCAGCCCCAGCATTTT.

The rearrangement links TRBV7-9 to TRBJ2-1; D ambiguous. This CDR3 is built from 12 residues. Trimming took off 4 bases at V and 13 bases at J, with 14 bases between the two ends. Germline V lookup: CDR1 SEHNR, CDR2 FQNEAQ (reference sequence). In nucleotides, the CDR3 is TGTGCCAGCAGCTCGTCGGCGGAAGATCAGTTCTTC. This codes for CASSSSAEDQFF.

The rearrangement uses TRBV5-8 and TRBJ2-1; D call uncertain. The CDR3 loop spans 13 amino acids. Germline assignment: CDR1 SGHTS and CDR2 YDEGEE. The V gene lost 2 bases and the J gene lost 5 bases, with 8 bases spanning the gap. CDR3 DNA: TGTGCCAGCAGCTTATGGATCCACAATGAGCAGTTCTTC. Amino acid sequence: CASSLWIHNEQFF.

This chain joins TRBV7-2 and TRBJ2-5, with 9 bases aligning to TRBD1. V lost 4 bases, J lost 5 bases, and 14 bases stayed unmatched. The CDR3 loop spans 17 amino acids. Looked up from germline, CDR1 is SGHTA and CDR2 is FQGNSA. CDR3 nucleotides: TGTGCCAGCAGCTCCGGGACAGGGCTGGGTTTGGGGGAGACCCAGTACTTC. The encoded protein is CASSSGTGLGLGETQYF.

This clone occurred a few times. This chain connects TRBV19 to TRBJ2-2; D is ambiguous. The CDR3 is made up of 14 amino acids. Germline V gene lookup returns CDR1 LNHDA and CDR2 SQIVND (reference sequence). V lost 10 bases and J 1 base, leaving 13 bases between the germline ends. The CDR3 DNA sequence: TGTGCCACTCGGGCCACGCAGAACACCGGGGAGCTGTTTTTT. Protein sequence: CATRATQNTGELFF.

The chain is built from TRBV19 and TRBJ2-3, with D maybe TRBD2 (5 bases). Trimming took off 3 bases at V and 0 bases at J, with 13 bases between the two ends. This CDR3 comprises 16 residues. Germline CDR1 LNHDA, CDR2 SQIVND (reference sequence). The CDR3: CASSIYSRASTDTQYF. CDR3 nucleotides: TGTGCCAGTAGTATTTATTCGCGGGCTAGCACAGATACGCAGTATTTT.